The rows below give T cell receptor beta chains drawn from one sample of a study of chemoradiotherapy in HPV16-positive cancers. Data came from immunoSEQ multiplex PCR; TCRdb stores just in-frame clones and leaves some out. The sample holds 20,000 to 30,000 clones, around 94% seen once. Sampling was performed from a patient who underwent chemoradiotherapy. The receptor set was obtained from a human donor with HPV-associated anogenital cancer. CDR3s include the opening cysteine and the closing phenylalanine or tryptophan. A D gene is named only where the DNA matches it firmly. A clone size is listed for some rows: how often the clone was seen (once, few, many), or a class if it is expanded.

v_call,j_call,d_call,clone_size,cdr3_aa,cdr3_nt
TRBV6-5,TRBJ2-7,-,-,CASSRVTGGSYEQYF,TGTGCCAGCAGTAGAGTGACTGGGGGATCCTACGAGCAGTACTTC
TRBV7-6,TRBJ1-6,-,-,CASSPAPPGQYRNSPLHF,TGTGCCAGCAGCCCCGCACCTCCGGGGCAATATCGAAATTCACCCCTCCACTTT
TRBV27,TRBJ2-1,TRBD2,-,CASSILAGDSYNEQFF,TGTGCCAGCAGTATACTAGCGGGGGACTCCTACAATGAGCAGTTCTTC
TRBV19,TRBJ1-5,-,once,CASSISSRSDQPQHF,TGTGCCAGTAGTATTAGTTCGAGGAGCGATCAGCCCCAGCATTTT
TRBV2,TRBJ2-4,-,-,CASSVINLAGKNIQYF,TGTGCCAGCAGTGTAATTAATCTCGCAGGGAAAAACATTCAGTACTTC
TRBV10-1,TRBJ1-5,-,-,CASRIVLIANQPQHF,TGCGCCAGCAGGATAGTTCTAATCGCCAATCAGCCCCAGCATTTT
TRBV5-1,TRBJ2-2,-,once,CASSLSGFRTGELFF,TGCGCCAGCAGCTTGTCAGGGTTTCGCACCGGGGAGCTGTTTTTT
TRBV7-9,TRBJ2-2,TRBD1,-,CASIPGGQEGTGELFF,TGTGCCAGCATACCAGGGGGACAGGAGGGCACCGGGGAGCTGTTTTTT
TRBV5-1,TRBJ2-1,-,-,CASSLGPMSSYNEQFF,TGCGCCAGCAGCTTGGGTCCCATGAGCTCCTACAATGAGCAGTTCTTC
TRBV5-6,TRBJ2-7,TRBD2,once,CASSRSTSGVYEQYF,TGTGCCAGCAGCCGATCGACTAGCGGGGTTTACGAGCAGTACTTC
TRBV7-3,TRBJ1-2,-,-,CASSLTRTVDGYTF,TGTGCCAGCAGCTTAACCCGGACGGTAGATGGCTACACCTTC
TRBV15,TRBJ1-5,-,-,CATSTKLGSPGHQPQHF,TGTGCCACCAGCACAAAGTTAGGTAGTCCAGGGCACCAGCCCCAGCATTTT
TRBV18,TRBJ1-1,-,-,CASSPLTTKGAFF,TGTGCCAGCTCACCACTTACAACGAAGGGAGCTTTCTTT
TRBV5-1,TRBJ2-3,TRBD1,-,CASSLYGTGNTDTQYF,TGCGCCAGCAGCTTGTATGGGACAGGGAACACAGATACGCAGTATTTT
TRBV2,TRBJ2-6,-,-,CASSGGSSGANVLTF,TGTGCCAGCAGTGGAGGGAGCTCTGGGGCCAACGTCCTGACTTTC
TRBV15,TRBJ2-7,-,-,CATRGWTSSYEQYF,TGTGCCACCCGGGGATGGACATCCTCCTACGAGCAGTACTTC
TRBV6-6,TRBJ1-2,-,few,CASSPGEVGYGYTF,TGTGCCAGCAGCCCAGGGGAGGTCGGGTATGGCTACACCTTC
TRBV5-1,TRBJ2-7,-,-,CASSLTPGYEQYF,TGCGCCAGCAGCTTGACCCCCGGTTACGAGCAGTACTTC
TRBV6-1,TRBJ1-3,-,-,CASSEKGTGNTIYF,TGTGCCAGCAGTGAGAAGGGTACTGGAAACACCATATATTTT
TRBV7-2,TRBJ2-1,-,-,CASSLVGSSNNEQFF,TGTGCCAGCAGCTTAGTGGGGTCCTCGAACAATGAGCAGTTCTTC
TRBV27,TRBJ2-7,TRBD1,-,CASSFGQGVGEQYF,TGTGCCAGCAGTTTTGGACAGGGGGTAGGGGAGCAGTACTTC
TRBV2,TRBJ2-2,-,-,CASSEERYRSNTGELFF,TGTGCCAGCAGTGAGGAGAGGTACAGATCGAACACCGGGGAGCTGTTTTTT
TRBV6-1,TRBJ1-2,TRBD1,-,CASGQGFYGYTF,TGTGCCAGCGGACAGGGATTCTATGGCTACACCTTC
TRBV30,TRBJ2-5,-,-,CAWSVGETQYF,TGTGCCTGGAGTGTCGGGGAGACCCAGTACTTC
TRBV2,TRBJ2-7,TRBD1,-,CASSEIIGTGGIGYEQYF,TGTGCCAGCAGTGAAATTATAGGAACAGGGGGCATAGGATACGAGCAGTACTTC
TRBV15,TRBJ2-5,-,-,CATSRVLAGQTQYF,TGTGCCACCAGCAGAGTCCTAGCCGGGCAGACCCAGTACTTC
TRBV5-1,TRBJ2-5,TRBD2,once,CASSFRGGDGKRATETQYF,TGCGCCAGCAGTTTCCGGGGGGGGGACGGCAAAAGGGCGACGGAGACCCAGTACTTC
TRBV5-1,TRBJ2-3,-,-,CASRGGTSTDTQYF,TGCGCCAGCAGGGGTGGGACTAGCACAGATACGCAGTATTTT
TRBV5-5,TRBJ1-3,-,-,CASSLGGISGNTIYF,TGTGCCAGCAGCTTGGGTGGAATCTCTGGAAACACCATATATTTT
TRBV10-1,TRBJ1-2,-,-,CASSDRLQGPYTF,TGCGCCAGCAGCGACCGATTACAGGGACCCTACACCTTC
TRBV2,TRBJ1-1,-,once,CASSQSTRFTEAFF,TGTGCCAGCAGCCAATCTACAAGATTCACTGAAGCTTTCTTT
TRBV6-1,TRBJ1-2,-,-,CASSDLRGPGYTF,TGTGCCAGCAGTGATCTTAGGGGCCCGGGCTACACCTTC
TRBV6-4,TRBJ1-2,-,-,CASSDFWGGYTF,TGTGCCAGCAGTGACTTTTGGGGGGGCTACACCTTC
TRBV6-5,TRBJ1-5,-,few,CASSSQGYQPQHF,TGTGCCAGCAGTTCCCAGGGGTATCAGCCCCAGCATTTT
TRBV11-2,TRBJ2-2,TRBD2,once,CASSLGSGGATGELFF,TGTGCCAGCAGCTTAGGTAGCGGGGGGGCCACCGGGGAGCTGTTTTTT
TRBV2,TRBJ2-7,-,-,CASSGESGHEQYF,TGTGCCAGCAGTGGCGAGTCCGGGCACGAGCAGTACTTC
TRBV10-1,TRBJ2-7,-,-,CASRVAPASSAYEQYF,TGCGCCAGCAGGGTCGCCCCAGCGAGCTCAGCCTACGAGCAGTACTTC
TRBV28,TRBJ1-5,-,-,CASSLLNQPQHF,TGTGCCAGCAGTTTATTAAATCAGCCCCAGCATTTT
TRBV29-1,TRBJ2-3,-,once,CSVASGVAQYF,TGCAGCGTTGCGTCCGGCGTTGCGCAGTATTTT